This T cell receptor beta chain appears in the sequencing data of a study of graft-versus-host responses after intestinal transplantation. Study-wide context: The transplants performed in recipients were multivisceral, liver-intestinal, or isolated intestinal. Anti-thymocyte globulin induction was given to all recipients, followed by tacrolimus and steroids for 2 to 3 years. The study, taken as a whole, reports: The authors found GvH clones in recipient marrow, some appearing first in ileum or blood.

This table comes from immunoSEQ multiplex PCR, and its TCRdb copy is limited to in-frame clones, with some not included. The profile shows fewer than 80,000 clones, around nine tenths of them singletons. About this clone: The antigen remains undetermined.

The CDR3 runs to 13 residues. CDR1 and CDR2 (germline): SGHDT, YYEEEE. V lost 2 bases and J lost 12; bases outside the gene matches: 7. The sequencing here drew on unstimulated CD8+ T cells sorted from spleen or lymph node cells, taken before transplant. J is TRBJ2-1 and V is TRBV5-6; 8 positions agree with TRBD2. The sequence derives from a human donor who was the organ donor for an intestinal transplant. The CDR3 bases are TGTGCCAGCAGCTTAAACACACTAGCGGCGCAGTTCTTC. Amino acid sequence: CASSLNTLAAQFF.